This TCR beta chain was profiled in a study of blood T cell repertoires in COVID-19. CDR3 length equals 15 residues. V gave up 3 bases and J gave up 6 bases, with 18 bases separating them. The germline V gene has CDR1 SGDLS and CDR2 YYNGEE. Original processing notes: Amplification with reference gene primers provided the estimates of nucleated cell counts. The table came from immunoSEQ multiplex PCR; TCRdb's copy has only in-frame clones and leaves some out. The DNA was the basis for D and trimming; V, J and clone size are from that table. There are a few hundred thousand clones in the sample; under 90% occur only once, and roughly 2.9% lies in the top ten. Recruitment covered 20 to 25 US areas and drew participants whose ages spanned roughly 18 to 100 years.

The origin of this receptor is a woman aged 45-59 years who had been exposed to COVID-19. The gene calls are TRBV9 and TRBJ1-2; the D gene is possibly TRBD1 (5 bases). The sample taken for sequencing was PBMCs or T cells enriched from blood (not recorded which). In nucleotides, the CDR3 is TGTGCCAGCAGCGGGGGCCCCGGAGGGGTGGATGGCTACACCTTC. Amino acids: CASSGGPGGVDGYTF.